Reported below is one T cell receptor (beta chain). The antigen is not known. The sample belongs to a study of T cell responses to AZD1222 COVID-19 vaccine. For the study at large: Pooling was applied to second doses at about 4 or about 12 weeks. The study's findings and limits: Donor demographics were predominantly white British with a female majority; clonal diversity may be underestimated. Every sample of the repertoires postdated the peak T cell response.

This CDR3 is 12 amino acids long. In germline, CDR1 is SQVTM, CDR2 ANQGSEA. V was clipped by 5 bases and J by 7 bases, with 12 bases between them. Using immunoSEQ multiplex PCR, the repertoire was profiled, and TCRdb retains in-frame clones only, with some absent. The sample shows 150,000 to 190,000 clones, 90% of them seen only once. The chain uses TRBV29-1 and TRBJ2-1; D may be TRBD2 (6 bases). Source: peripheral blood, taken on day 0 of AZD1222 vaccination. This receptor was identified in an adult in good health. CDR3 sequence reads: CSVRRLGNEQFF. CDR3 sequence (DNA): TGCAGCGTTCGTCGACTAGGGAATGAGCAGTTCTTC.